Listed below are T cell receptor beta chains from one sample, sequenced in a study of T cells after yellow fever vaccination. TCRdb passed the 5' RACE reads through MiXCR, listing each CDR3 protein once. This sample has hundreds of thousands of distinct CDR3 sequences, with around an eighth found just once. The specimen comprised PBMCs, sampled on the day of the yellow fever booster vaccination. The source is a man aged 25-45 years who received the YFV17D yellow fever vaccine. The CDR3 runs from the conserved cysteine through the conserved F or W. A D gene is named only where the DNA matches it firmly. Not every row has a clone size; where given, it reads once, few, many or a size class.

abundance	v_gene	j_gene	d_gene	len	CDR3nt	CDR3aa
.	TRBV4-3	TRBJ1-3	.	16	TGCGCCAGCAGCCAGCCGGGACAACTCTCTGGAAACACCATATATTTT	CASSQPGQLSGNTIYF
few	TRBV2	TRBJ1-2	TRBD1	17	TGTGCCAGCAGTGAGATGGGACAGTCATCCTATAACTATGGCTACACCTTC	CASSEMGQSSYNYGYTF
.	TRBV7-9	TRBJ2-7	.	15	TGTGCCAGCAGCTCCCGGGACTCAGGCTCCTACGAGCAGTACTTC	CASSSRDSGSYEQYF
.	TRBV9	TRBJ2-2	.	15	TGTGCCAGCAGCGAGTCCGGGATCTCCAAGGGGGAGCTGTTTTTT	CASSESGISKGELFF
.	TRBV5-1	TRBJ1-4	.	16	TGCGCCAGCAGCGAAAGGACAGTCGCAACTAATGAAAAACTGTTTTTT	CASSERTVATNEKLFF
few	TRBV6-1	TRBJ2-1	TRBD2	16	TGTGCCACCAAAGATTTAGCGGGGAGCTCCTACAATGAGCAGTTCTTC	CATKDLAGSSYNEQFF
.	TRBV12-3/TRBV12-4	TRBJ1-1	TRBD1	14	TGTGCCAGCAGTTTGTACAGGGGGGGGACTGAAGCTTTCTTT	CASSLYRGGTEAFF
.	TRBV4-3	TRBJ2-4	.	14	TGCGCCAGCAGCCAAGGACTACAGGGTGACATTCAGTACTTC	CASSQGLQGDIQYF
.	TRBV7-2	TRBJ2-3	.	13	TGTGCCAGCAGCTTAGGGGGGGAGAGGGCGCAGTATTTT	CASSLGGERAQYF
many	TRBV28	TRBJ2-1	TRBD2	16	TGTGCCAGCAGTCCTTCGACTAGCGGGAGGAATGGTGAGCAGTTCTTC	CASSPSTSGRNGEQFF
few	TRBV20-1	TRBJ2-3	TRBD1	13	TGCAGTGCAACGACAGGGGGCACAGATACGCAGTATTTT	CSATTGGTDTQYF
.	TRBV5-1	TRBJ2-5	.	14	TGCGCCAGCAGCTTGGAGTCCGGGCATGGGACCCAGTACTTC	CASSLESGHGTQYF
few	TRBV21-1	TRBJ2-7	.	13	TGTGCCAGCAGCCCCCTTGCCGTCCGGGGGCCGTACTTC	CASSPLAVRGPYF
.	TRBV5-8	TRBJ2-5	TRBD1	14	TGTGCCAGCAGCACGGACAGGGGAGGAAAGACCCAGTACTTC	CASSTDRGGKTQYF
few	TRBV3-1	TRBJ2-1	.	13	TGTGCCAGCAGTCCGCGGGGAAACAATGAGCAGTTCTTC	CASSPRGNNEQFF
.	TRBV6-5	TRBJ2-2	.	14	TGTGCCAGCAGTTACTCCCTGGGTAACGGGGAGCTGTTTTTT	CASSYSLGNGELFF
.	TRBV7-9	TRBJ1-5	TRBD1	14	TGTGCCAGCAGTGATGGACAGGGGCGTCGTCCCCAGCATTTT	CASSDGQGRRPQHF
.	TRBV6-1	TRBJ2-5	.	16	TGTGCCAGCACCCTGACAGGAGCTGAAGCTCGGGAGACCCAGTACTTC	CASTLTGAEARETQYF
few	TRBV18	TRBJ2-5	TRBD2	15	TGTGCCAGCTCCCCCCGGGGGGGGGACTCGGAGACCCAGTACTTC	CASSPRGGDSETQYF
once	TRBV20-1	TRBJ2-3	TRBD2	15	TGCAGTGCTACCCGGACTAGCGGAACCACAGATACGCAGTATTTT	CSATRTSGTTDTQYF
few	TRBV6-6	TRBJ1-1	.	12	TGTGCCAGCACTAAAGAGAACACTGAAGCTTTCTTT	CASTKENTEAFF
.	TRBV7-3	TRBJ1-1	TRBD1	16	TGTGCCAGCAGCCCCGGCAGGGGGCGAATGAACACTGAAGCTTTCTTT	CASSPGRGRMNTEAFF
few	TRBV29-1	TRBJ2-7	TRBD1	13	TGCAGCGTTGAAGGGGACAGGGTCTACGAGCAGTACTTC	CSVEGDRVYEQYF
few	TRBV2	TRBJ1-1	TRBD1	13	TGTGCCAGCGAAACAGGGGGCGCATCTGAAGCTTTCTTT	CASETGGASEAFF
.	TRBV6-5	TRBJ2-7	TRBD1	15	TGTGCCAGCAGTTACTCTGGGACAGGAACCTACGAGCAGTACTTC	CASSYSGTGTYEQYF
.	TRBV7-9	TRBJ2-3	.	14	TGTGCCAGCGCAAACAACGGGTTTGCAGATACGCAGTATTTT	CASANNGFADTQYF
.	TRBV7-2	TRBJ1-2	TRBD1	18	TGTGCCAGCAGCTTAGCCTCCGGGACAGGGGTATTTAGCTATGGCTACACCTTC	CASSLASGTGVFSYGYTF
.	TRBV6-5	TRBJ2-1	.	12	TGTGCCAGCAACAGGGCCCCCGATGAGCAGTTCTTC	CASNRAPDEQFF
.	TRBV7-9	TRBJ2-7	TRBD2	17	TGTGCCAGCAGCTTAGCAGGTTTGGCGGGAGGGCCAGGAGAGCAGTACTTC	CASSLAGLAGGPGEQYF
.	TRBV12-3/TRBV12-4	TRBJ2-1	TRBD2	13	TGTGCCAGCAGCGGCGGGAGGGCGGGTGAGCAGTTCTTC	CASSGGRAGEQFF
.	TRBV3-1	TRBJ1-2	TRBD1	16	TGTGCCAGCAGCAAAGGAAGGTCCGGGACAGTCTATGGCTACACCTTC	CASSKGRSGTVYGYTF
.	TRBV7-9	TRBJ2-7	.	12	TGTGCCAGCAGCTTAGCCATCCACGAGCAGTACTTC	CASSLAIHEQYF
many	TRBV7-2	TRBJ2-3	.	12	TGTGCCAGCAGCCGCGGGGCCGATACGCAGTATTTT	CASSRGADTQYF
.	TRBV12-3/TRBV12-4	TRBJ2-7	.	14	TGTGCCAGCAACCCGGGACGGAACTCCTACGAGCAGTACTTC	CASNPGRNSYEQYF